These 17 T cell receptor beta chains originate from one sample sequenced in a study of T-cell reconstitution after alpha-beta-depleted transplantation in children. Unique molecular identifiers were incorporated into the prepared TCRbeta library. TCRdb used MiXCR to reprocess the PCR reads, holding one entry per CDR3 protein. The sample shows approximately 650,000 distinct CDR3 sequences, roughly 14% of them seen only once. The material was PBMCs, obtained before TCRalphabeta/CD19-depleted stem cell transplant. These receptors were obtained from a girl aged 2 to 9 with congenital amegakaryocytic thrombocytopenia, due to receive a stem cell transplant.

This clonotype has only a few counts. V usage is TRBV20-1 and J usage is TRBJ1-4; D uncertain. Germline V gives CDR1 DFQATT, CDR2 SNEGSKA (reference sequence). Trimming took off 2 bases at V and 8 bases at J, with 6 bases between the two ends. This CDR3 comprises 11 residues. The CDR3: CSARRPEKLFF. The CDR3 nucleotides are TGCAGTGCTAGAAGACCCGAAAAACTGTTTTTT.

This clonotype was seen ten or more times. The CDR3 sequence is CSAYALALYNEQFF. The CDR3 DNA reads TGCAGTGCTTATGCACTAGCGCTTTACAATGAGCAGTTCTTC. The chain has TRBV20-1 and TRBJ2-1, with 7 bases identical to TRBD2. The CDR3 spans 14 residues. Germline V gene lookup returns CDR1 DFQATT and CDR2 SNEGSKA (reference sequence). The V gene end was trimmed by 5 bases and the J gene end by 4 bases; junction bases not matched to a gene: 8.

There are many counts of this clonotype. The rearrangement joins TRBV29-1 to TRBJ2-7; TRBD1 agrees at 9 bases. CDR1 and CDR2 (germline): SQVTM, ANQGSEA. V lost 0 bases, J lost 6 bases, and 6 bases stayed unmatched. The CDR3 runs to 14 residues. CDR3 region: CSVEEQGARIEQYF. DNA for the CDR3: TGCAGCGTTGAAGAACAGGGGGCACGTATCGAGCAGTACTTC.

This clonotype showed up many times. This chain uses TRBV28 with TRBJ2-7, with D possibly being TRBD2 (6 bases). This CDR3 is built from 13 residues. Trimming stripped 5 bases from V and 4 bases from J, with 12 bases between. Germline V lookup: CDR1 MDHEN, CDR2 SYDVKM. In DNA form, the CDR3 reads TGTGCCAGCAGTCAGCCCGCGGGGTACGAGCAGTACTTC. Residues: CASSQPAGYEQYF.

The sample holds a few counts of this clonotype. This rearrangement joins TRBV5-1 to TRBJ1-1, with D maybe TRBD1 (5 bases). The CDR3 runs 14 residues. Trimming left V 4 bases short and J 7 bases short, with 17 bases between. CDR1 is SGHRS, CDR2 YFSETQ, per germline. The CDR3 protein is CASSPVRGEDEAFF. As DNA, the CDR3 is TGCGCCAGCAGCCCCGTTAGAGGGGAGGATGAAGCTTTCTTT.

DNA for the CDR3: TGTGCCAGCAGCTTAATAGTCAGCCCACAAGAGACCCAGTACTTC. Protein product: CASSLIVSPQETQYF. The chain has TRBV7-7 and TRBJ2-5; D unclear. This CDR3 region has 15 residues. In germline, CDR1 is SSHAT, CDR2 FNYEAQ (reference sequence). V was cut by 2 bases and J by 2 bases, with 12 bases left in between.

This clonotype occurred once. This rearrangement joins TRBV20-1 to TRBJ2-1; a possible D gene is TRBD1 (6 bases). The germline V gene has CDR1 DFQATT and CDR2 SNEGSKA (reference sequence). Trimming stripped 6 bases from V and 8 bases from J, with 20 bases between. The CDR3 consists of 14 residues. The CDR3 sequence: CSANRDNPIYEQFF. The CDR3 DNA follows: TGCAGTGCAAACCGGGACAATCCCATATATGAGCAGTTCTTC.

Only a few counts were recorded for this clonotype. The gene calls are TRBV20-1 and TRBJ2-5; D call uncertain. Trimming took 6 bases from V and 2 from J, leaving 10 bases between them. This CDR3 is 12 amino acids long. Per germline, CDR1 DFQATT and CDR2 SNEGSKA (reference sequence). Here the CDR3 DNA reads TGCAGTGCCCACTCGTCGCAAGAGACCCAGTACTTC. It translates to CSAHSSQETQYF.

This clonotype was picked up many times. V and J are TRBV7-8 and TRBJ1-3; D not resolved. Trimming pared 1 base from V and 7 bases from J, leaving 14 bases between. CDR1 is SGHVS and CDR2 is FQNEAQ in the germline V gene. The CDR3 runs to 15 residues. Here the CDR3 DNA reads TGTGCCAGCAGCTTAGGGGCACATTTGGGGAACACCATATATTTT. Protein sequence: CASSLGAHLGNTIYF.

Comment on this clonotype: A much larger clone differs from this one at a single base, so this may be a read error. The CDR3 does not close with the conserved phenylalanine or tryptophan, likely indicating a read error. The chain links TRBV20-1 to TRBJ2-3; 8 nucleotides agree with TRBD2. CDR1 and CDR2 (germline): DFQATT, SNEGSKA (reference sequence). The CDR3 loop spans 12 amino acids. The junction had 6 bases not matched to a gene; V was cut back by 5 bases and J by 8 bases. CDR3 coding DNA: TGCAGTGCTTCCGGACTAGCAAGTACGCAGTATTTG. Its translation is CSASGLASTQYL.

This clonotype showed up many times. The chain uses TRBV20-1 and TRBJ2-3; D is perhaps TRBD1 (6 bases). V lost 6 bases and J lost 2, with 18 bases in between. This CDR3 has 15 amino acids. Per the germline V gene, CDR1 is DFQATT and CDR2 is SNEGSKA (reference sequence). This CDR3 is CSAQSTGIITDTQYF. CDR3 DNA: TGCAGTGCCCAAAGTACAGGGATCATCACAGATACGCAGTATTTT.

The chain combines TRBV15 with TRBJ2-5; TRBD2 matches at 8 bases. The CDR3 has 16 residues. CDR1 and CDR2 from the germline V gene are LNHNV and YYDKDF (reference sequence). V was pared by 2 bases and J by 3 bases, with 8 bases of the junction left unmatched. The CDR3 sequence: CATSRTFYGGEETQYF. The CDR3 region has the DNA TGTGCCACCAGCAGAACCTTCTACGGGGGGGAAGAGACCCAGTACTTC.

This clonotype was observed a handful of times. This chain links TRBV15 with TRBJ2-4; 7 bases are shared with TRBD2. This CDR3 is 16 amino acids long. Trimming took 0 bases from V and 7 from J; bases not matched to a gene: 9. Germline V lookup: CDR1 LNHNV, CDR2 YYDKDF (reference sequence). The CDR3 DNA follows: TGTGCCACCAGCAGAGATTTGGCGGGGGTTCGGAACATTCAGTACTTC. Residues: CATSRDLAGVRNIQYF.

This chain uses TRBV29-1 with TRBJ2-7; D perhaps matches TRBD2 (7 bases). The CDR3 has 15 residues. Deletions cut 7 bases from V and 3 bases from J, with 22 bases between. Germline CDR1 reads SQVTM; CDR2 reads ANQGSEA. CDR3 bases: TGCAGCGCGGTGTATGCGGACGGGGGGCTCTACGAGCAGTACTTC. It encodes CSAVYADGGLYEQYF.

This chain connects TRBV5-1 to TRBJ2-1; D may be TRBD1 (6 bases). The V gene's germline CDR1 is SGHRS and CDR2 YFSETQ. This CDR3 comprises 11 residues. The germline V and J ends were trimmed by 4 bases and 10 bases, with 9 bases remaining between them. The CDR3 here is CASSTDREQFF. In nucleotides, the CDR3 is TGCGCCAGCAGCACGGACAGAGAGCAGTTCTTC.

This clonotype was seen ten or more times. This chain connects TRBV12-3 or TRBV12-4 to TRBJ2-3; TRBD2 might be the D (5 bases). V lost 7 bases and J lost 3, with 14 bases in between. CDR3 length: 14 residues. DNA of the CDR3: TGTGCCAGCAATAGGGAAAGCGGAACAGATACGCAGTATTTT. Its protein is CASNRESGTDTQYF.

There are many counts of this clonotype. V is TRBV6-5 and J is TRBJ2-7, with D unclear. Between the trimmed V and J ends, which lost 0 bases and 5 bases, there was a span of 11 bases. The CDR3 contains 14 residues. CDR1 and CDR2 from the germline V gene are MNHEY and SVGAGI. CDR3 residues: CASSYSPTQDEQYF. CDR3 DNA sequence: TGTGCCAGCAGTTACTCGCCGACTCAGGACGAGCAGTACTTC.